Below are 21 T cell receptor beta chains sequenced from a single sample in a study of human T cells and chemical hapten exposure listed by TCRdb under 2021. The sample's time point label is to be understood as: patch test 2, 6 weeks after DPC sensitization. In light of the paper, this sample's treatment or condition label describes: therapeutic diphenylcyclopropenone sensitization with weekly scalp DPC. Receptor amplification or capture employed RACE. The sample was run on a NextSeq 500. The public reads were reprocessed in TCRdb via fastp at Q25 and MiXCR, keeping in-frame beta chains. Identical CDR3 protein sequences are pooled into one entry, listed with their most common genes and DNA. The sample profile shows roughly 96,000 distinct CDR3 sequences; about 9% of them were found once. The ten top clones hold more than 2% of the sample. Sequencing used whole blood, obtained in connection with sensitization to the hapten diphenylcyclopropenone (DPC). Receptors were obtained from a woman aged 40 to 55 with alopecia areata. Some clones in this sample may be carry-over from other donors' samples.

Many counts were recorded for this clonotype. The J gene is TRBJ2-2, the V gene TRBV6-2 or TRBV6-3; possibly TRBD2 for D (5 bases). The CDR3 covers 15 residues. Trimming stripped 3 bases from V and 4 bases from J, with 12 bases between. Germline CDR1 is MNHEY and CDR2 is SVGEGT. This chain's CDR3 is CASSYPPSGTGELFF. The CDR3 bases are TGTGCCAGCAGTTATCCCCCCAGCGGCACCGGGGAGCTGTTTTTT.

This clonotype was counted at least ten times. This chain links TRBV3-1 with TRBJ1-5; 9 bases are a match to TRBD1. Germline CDR1 and CDR2: LGHDT and YNNKEL (reference sequence). The V and J ends lost 3 bases and 6 bases, in that order; junction bases with no gene match: 12. The CDR3 is made up of 17 amino acids. CDR3 amino acids: CASSQPYRGQKGQPQHF. The CDR3 coding sequence is TGTGCCAGCAGCCAGCCCTACAGGGGGCAAAAAGGTCAGCCCCAGCATTTT.

This clonotype has at least ten counts. The chain employs TRBV7-9 and TRBJ2-2; D may be TRBD1 (6 bases). V was cut by 6 bases and J by 2 bases, with 13 bases left in between. Germline-derived CDR1 and CDR2 are SEHNR and FQNEAQ (reference sequence). This CDR3 is built from 15 residues. CDR3 nucleotides: TGTGCCAGCAGGCGTCCGGGACACAACACCGGGGAGCTGTTTTTT. Protein product: CASRRPGHNTGELFF.

This clonotype was recorded at least ten times. The CDR3 sequence is CASSYGGQGMNTEAFF. Here the CDR3 DNA reads TGTGCCAGCAGTTACGGGGGACAGGGGATGAACACTGAAGCTTTCTTT. The chain has TRBV6-2 or TRBV6-3 and TRBJ1-1, with 10 bases matching TRBD1. J gave up 0 bases and V 2 bases, and 3 bases lay outside the gene matches. From germline, CDR1 is MNHEY and CDR2 SVGEGT. This CDR3 spans 16 amino acids.

This clonotype has at least ten counts. V usage is TRBV27 and J usage is TRBJ2-7, with D maybe TRBD2 (6 bases). V was pared by 6 bases and J by 2 bases, with 14 bases between. The CDR3 is 14 residues long. CDR1 MNHEY and CDR2 SMNVEV come from the germline V gene (reference sequence). This chain's CDR3 is CASSSHGGTYEQYF. CDR3 DNA: TGTGCCAGCAGCTCCCATGGAGGGACCTACGAGCAGTACTTC.

This sequence joins TRBV4-1 and TRBJ2-1, with 10 bases that match TRBD2. V lost 3 bases to trimming and J lost 0 bases; unmatched junction nucleotides: 11. From germline, CDR1 is MGHRA and CDR2 YSYEKL. This CDR3 comprises 19 residues. CDR3 sequence reads: CASSQPRTSGAYSYNEQFF. In nucleotides, the CDR3 is TGCGCCAGCAGCCAGCCCAGGACTAGCGGAGCCTACTCCTACAATGAGCAGTTCTTC.

This clonotype came up many times. V is TRBV6-5 and J is TRBJ2-2, with D possibly being TRBD1 (5 bases). The germline V gene has CDR1 MNHEY and CDR2 SVGAGI. This CDR3 contains 15 residues. The ends were cut back, 5 bases at V and 7 bases at J, with 17 bases in the middle. CDR3 region: CASSKPSTGLGELFF. In DNA, the CDR3 is TGTGCCAGCAGTAAGCCATCAACAGGTCTCGGGGAGCTGTTTTTT.

This clonotype was picked up many times. The chain has TRBV10-3 and TRBJ1-1; D gene unclear. Per germline, CDR1 ENHRY and CDR2 SYGVKD. Trimming cost V 5 bases and J 5 bases, with 12 bases left between them. There are 13 residues in the CDR3. The CDR3 nucleotides read TGTGCCATCAGTCCGACGGCGGCGACTGAAGCTTTCTTT. Translating gives CAISPTAATEAFF.

In this sample, this clonotype turned up many times. J is TRBJ2-1 and V is TRBV20-1, with TRBD2 identical over 11 bases. The CDR3 has 14 residues. V shed 4 bases, J shed 3 bases, and the junction held 2 bases outside the gene matches. Germline V gene data show CDR1 as DFQATT and CDR2 as SNEGSKA (reference sequence). In DNA, the CDR3 is TGCAGTGCTATGACTAGCGGGAACTACAATGAGCAGTTCTTC. As protein: CSAMTSGNYNEQFF.

The chain joins TRBV28 to TRBJ1-1; 7 bases match TRBD1. The germline V gene encodes CDR1 MDHEN and CDR2 SYDVKM. V shed 6 bases and J 4 bases; nucleotides not matched to a gene: 8. The CDR3 is 14 residues long. The CDR3 here is CASREGGRSTEAFF. CDR3 in DNA: TGTGCCAGCAGGGAAGGGGGCAGGAGCACTGAAGCTTTCTTT. Looking up the rest from reference TRBV28 and TRBJ1-1 gives the full variable domain: DVKVTQSSRYLVKRTGEKVFLECVQDMDHENMFWYRQDPGLGLRLIYFSYDVKMKEKGDIPEGYSVSREKKERFSLILESASTNQTSMYLCASREGGRSTEAFFGQGTRLTVV.

This clonotype appeared many times. The chain carries TRBV11-2 and TRBJ2-5; no clear D. V lost 0 bases and J 2 bases, leaving 10 bases between the germline ends. The CDR3 has 15 amino acids. The germline V gene has CDR1 SGHAT and CDR2 FQNNGV. In nucleotides, the CDR3 is TGTGCCAGCAGCTTAGATAACTGGTCACAAGAGACCCAGTACTTC. Encoded protein: CASSLDNWSQETQYF.

The chain combines TRBV3-1 with TRBJ2-1; D uncertain. The CDR3 has 13 residues. V dropped 0 bases and J dropped 10 bases, with 10 bases sitting between them. Per the germline V gene, CDR1 is LGHDT and CDR2 is YNNKEL (reference sequence). CDR3 loop: CASSQEGVREQFF. The CDR3, as DNA: TGTGCCAGCAGCCAAGAGGGTGTCCGGGAGCAGTTCTTC.

The chain recombines TRBV9 with TRBJ2-3; D might be TRBD1 (5 bases). The CDR3 sequence is 15 residues long. With 3 bases removed from V and 1 base from J, the gap between germline ends came to 12 bases. Germline assignment: CDR1 SGDLS and CDR2 YYNGEE. The CDR3, as DNA: TGTGCCAGCAGCGCCAGGGAAATGGGCACAGATACGCAGTATTTT. This codes for CASSAREMGTDTQYF.

In this sample, this clonotype turned up a few times. The chain links TRBV11-2 to TRBJ1-1; D might be TRBD1 (5 bases). The CDR3 consists of 15 residues. The germline gives CDR1 SGHAT, CDR2 FQNNGV. V was clipped by 1 base and J by 5 bases, with 14 bases between them. CDR3 coding DNA: TGTGCCAGCAGCTTAGCTCACAGGAGAGGGACTGAAGCTTTCTTT. Protein sequence: CASSLAHRRGTEAFF.

Notes on this clonotype: A much larger clone lies one base from this, so it may be a read error. The chain combines TRBV5-1 with TRBJ2-5; D perhaps matches TRBD1 (6 bases). The CDR3 extends over 14 amino acids. Trimming took 4 bases from V and 0 from J, leaving 10 bases between them. CDR1 is SGHRS and CDR2 is YFSETQ in the germline V gene. Here the CDR3 reads CASSPRQDQETQYF. The CDR3 nucleotides are TGCGCCAGCAGCCCACGACAGGACCAAGAGACCCAGTACTTC. Looking up the rest from reference TRBV5-1 and TRBJ2-5 gives the full variable domain: KAGVTQTPRYLIKTRGQQVTLSCSPISGHRSVSWYQQTPGQGLQFLFEYFSETQRNKGNFPGRFSGRQFSNSRSEMNVSTLELGDSALYLCASSPRQDQETQYFGPGTRLLVL.

This clonotype came up many times. The chain couples TRBV29-1 to TRBJ2-5; no firm D call. Germline V gene lookup returns CDR1 SQVTM and CDR2 ANQGSEA. Trimming took off 7 bases at V and 4 bases at J, with 13 bases between the two ends. CDR3 length: 12 residues. CDR3 in amino acids: CSALDGTETQYF. The CDR3 DNA reads TGCAGCGCTCTGGACGGAACAGAGACCCAGTACTTC.

This clonotype has only a few counts. The rearrangement links TRBV4-2 to TRBJ2-1; D not resolved. Trimming shortened V by 1 base and J by 5 bases, and 15 bases separated the two germline ends. This CDR3 comprises 16 residues. Germline V lookup: CDR1 LGHNA, CDR2 YNFKEQ. DNA for the CDR3: TGTGCCAGCAGCCAAGTTTACGGCAGGACCCACAATGAGCAGTTCTTC. It translates to CASSQVYGRTHNEQFF.

The table lists this clonotype with a few counts. The chain recombines TRBV5-5 with TRBJ2-1; 14 bases map to TRBD2. The CDR3 loop spans 18 amino acids. Germline CDR1 SGHKS, CDR2 YYEKEE (reference sequence). The junction had 11 bases not matched to a gene; V was cut back by 3 bases and J by 6 bases. CDR3 sequence reads: CASSSTAPGLAGANEQFF. In DNA, the CDR3 is TGTGCCAGCAGCTCAACCGCCCCGGGACTAGCGGGAGCCAATGAGCAGTTCTTC. Drawing the rest from reference TRBV5-5 and TRBJ2-1, the complete variable domain is DAGVTQSPTHLIKTRGQQVTLRCSPISGHKSVSWYQQVLGQGPQFIFQYYEKEERGRGNFPDRFSARQFPNYSSELNVNALLLGDSALYLCASSSTAPGLAGANEQFFGPGTRLTVL.

This clonotype was seen repeatedly, ten times or more. V usage is TRBV6-5 and J usage is TRBJ1-5; no reliable D call. Trimming removed 2 bases from V and 0 bases from J, with 8 bases in between. CDR1 is MNHEY and CDR2 is SVGAGI in the germline V gene. The CDR3 loop spans 15 amino acids. The CDR3: CASSYRWNSNQPQHF. The DNA for the CDR3 is TGTGCCAGCAGTTACCGGTGGAATAGCAATCAGCCCCAGCATTTT.

This clonotype has ten or more counts. The chain has TRBV12-3 or TRBV12-4 and TRBJ2-5; a weak D match, TRBD1 (6 bases). Deletions cut 7 bases from V and 5 bases from J, with 17 bases between. The CDR3 extends over 14 amino acids. The CDR3 DNA follows: TGTGCCAGCAAAACCAGGGGCCCGTGGGAGACCCAGTACTTC. Protein sequence: CASKTRGPWETQYF.

This clonotype showed up many times. This chain joins TRBV9 and TRBJ2-2; the match to TRBD2 covers 9 bases. Germline values: CDR1 SGDLS, CDR2 YYNGEE. The CDR3 has 16 residues. Trimming took 0 bases from V and 7 from J; bases not matched to a gene: 7. The CDR3 spells CASSVVSLAGNGELFF. CDR3 nucleotides: TGTGCCAGCAGCGTAGTTTCCCTAGCGGGGAACGGGGAGCTGTTTTTT.